The clone carrying this TCR beta chain was counted only a few times. The antigen is unknown. The CDR3 runs 14 residues. V was pared by 4 bases and J by 0 bases, with 9 bases between. The germline V gene has CDR1 SGHNT and CDR2 YYREEE (reference sequence). The data were obtained in a study of cytomegalovirus exposure and HLA in healthy donors. A multiplex PCR was run with 60 Vbeta primers and 13 Jbeta primers. Generated by immunoSEQ multiplex PCR, the TCRdb table keeps only in-frame clones and is missing some. Altogether more than 100,000 clones are present, about 75% being singletons, with the ten largest covering approximately 30%. Overall study findings and caveats: HLA alleles showed associations with 15,000 to 20,000 TCR beta sequences in a later analysis, at a 0.05 false discovery rate. TCR beta chains associated with HLA were, in a later analysis, more clonally expanded than equally common others.

The receptor was isolated from a man aged 55 to 70 in good health and CMV-seropositive. This rearrangement joins TRBV5-4 to TRBJ2-3; D is perhaps TRBD2 (5 bases). The material sequenced was PBMCs. The CDR3 coding sequence is TGTGCCAGCAGCCGAGCGGAAAGCACAGATACGCAGTATTTT. Amino acids: CASSRAESTDTQYF.